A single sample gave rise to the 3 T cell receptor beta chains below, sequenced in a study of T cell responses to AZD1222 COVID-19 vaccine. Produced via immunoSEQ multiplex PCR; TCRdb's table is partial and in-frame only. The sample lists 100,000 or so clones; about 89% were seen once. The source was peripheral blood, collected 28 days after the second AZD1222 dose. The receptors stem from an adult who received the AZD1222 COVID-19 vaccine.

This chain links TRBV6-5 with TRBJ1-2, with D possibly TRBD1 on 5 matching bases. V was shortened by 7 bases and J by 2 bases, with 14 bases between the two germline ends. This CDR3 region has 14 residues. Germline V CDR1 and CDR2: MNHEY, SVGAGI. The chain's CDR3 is CASTKGPQNYGYTF. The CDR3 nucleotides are TGTGCCAGCACTAAGGGACCGCAGAACTATGGCTACACCTTC.

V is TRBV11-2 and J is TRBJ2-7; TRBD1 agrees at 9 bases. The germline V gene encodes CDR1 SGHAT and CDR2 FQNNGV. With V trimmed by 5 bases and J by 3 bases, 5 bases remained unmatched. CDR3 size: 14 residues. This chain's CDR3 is CASSTRQGGYEQYF. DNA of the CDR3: TGTGCCAGCAGCACCAGACAGGGGGGCTACGAGCAGTACTTC.

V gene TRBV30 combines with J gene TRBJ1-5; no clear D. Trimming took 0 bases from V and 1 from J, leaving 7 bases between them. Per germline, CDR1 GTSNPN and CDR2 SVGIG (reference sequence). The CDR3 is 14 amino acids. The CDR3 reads CAWSVTGSNQPQHF. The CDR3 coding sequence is TGTGCCTGGAGTGTAACGGGAAGCAATCAGCCCCAGCATTTT.